Shown below are 19 T cell receptor beta chains from a single sample sequenced in a study of tumor and adjacent non-tumor tissue in lung cancer. TCRbeta libraries were built with three rounds of nested PCR, modified from ARM-PCR. TCRdb reprocessed the multiplex PCR reads via MiXCR and lists one record per CDR3 protein. The table lists tens of thousands of distinct CDR3 sequences, around 70% of them singletons. This sample's RNA came from whole unsorted tissue. More than 3 cm separated this lung sample from the edge of the tumor. Sequencing was carried out using distant non-tumor lung tissue. These receptors came from a woman aged 45-65 years with non-small cell lung cancer.

About this clonotype: The CDR3 does not close with the conserved phenylalanine or tryptophan, likely indicating a read error. The chain uses TRBV11-2 and TRBJ2-1, with unresolved D. Deletions cut 5 bases from V and 5 bases from J, with 10 bases between. Germline values: CDR1 SGHAT, CDR2 FQNNGV. This CDR3 has 13 residues. Written as DNA, the CDR3 is TGTGCCAGCAGCCTCAACAAGAACAATGAGCAGTTCATC. As protein: CASSLNKNNEQFI.

This clonotype was counted a single time. At one of its ends the junction is not consistent with the germline gene, which may arise from a read error. The chain carries TRBV6-2 or TRBV6-3 and TRBJ1-2, with D perhaps matching TRBD1 (5 bases). Germline V gene lookup returns CDR1 MNHEY and CDR2 SVGEGT. CDR3 length: 14 amino acids. The CDR3 reads CASSRGHGQDGYIF. For the CDR3, the DNA is TGTGCCAGCAGCCGCGGACATGGGCAAGATGGCTACATCTTC.

This clonotype occurred once. V is TRBV20-1 and J is TRBJ2-7; TRBD2 matches 8 bases. After removal of 1 base from V and 0 bases from J, the junction contained 11 bases not matched to a gene. The length of the CDR3 is 17 residues. The V gene's germline CDR1 is DFQATT and CDR2 SNEGSKA (reference sequence). CDR3 residues: CSARGFIAGIDSYEQYF. In DNA, the CDR3 is TGCAGTGCTAGAGGCTTTATAGCGGGAATCGACTCCTACGAGCAGTACTTC.

In regard to this clonotype: The final CDR3 position lacks the conserved phenylalanine or tryptophan, pointing to a likely read error. This chain connects TRBV29-1 to TRBJ2-1; no definite D call. CDR1 is SQVTM, CDR2 ANQGSEA, per germline. The CDR3 length is 11 residues. The CDR3 nucleotides read TGCATCGTCATCAGAGACAATGAGCAGTTCTCC. Translation gives CIVIRDNEQFS.

In its sample, this clonotype was seen a few times. The junction differs from germline at one of its ends, possibly a read error. The chain employs TRBV11-2 and TRBJ2-3; TRBD2 is a possible D gene (5 bases). CDR3 length equals 18 residues. Germline assignment: CDR1 SGHAT and CDR2 FQNNGV. The CDR3 region has the DNA TGTGCCAGCAGCACCCAAGGGATTCGGATATCTAGCAGAGATACGCAGTATTTT. It codes for CASSTQGIRISSRDTQYF.

With regard to this clonotype: One junction end does not reproduce the germline sequence, and a read error may be involved. This chain joins TRBV5-6 and TRBJ2-3; TRBD2 aligns across 7 bases. The CDR3 covers 17 residues. The germline CDR1 and CDR2 sequences are SGHDT and YYEEEE. The CDR3 is CVSSPPVAAGRQDTQYF. The DNA for the CDR3 is TGTGTCAGCAGCCCCCCTGTCGCAGCGGGAAGACAGGATACGCAGTATTTT.

Only one count was recorded for this clonotype. It is likely a read error, because the conserved phenylalanine at the end of the CDR3 is missing. The rearrangement joins TRBV11-2 to TRBJ1-1; D is ambiguous. V was cut by 1 base and J by 10 bases, with 16 bases left in between. From germline, CDR1 is SGHAT and CDR2 FQNNGV. The CDR3 covers 14 residues. The CDR3 DNA is TGTGCCAGCAGCTTAGTGTCACGTACGTGGGTAGCTTTCCTC. Its translation: CASSLVSRTWVAFL.

As regards this clonotype: A read error may explain this, as a much larger clone is one base away. The rearrangement joins TRBV6-1 to TRBJ1-5, with unresolved D. Germline V lookup: CDR1 MNHNS, CDR2 SASEGT. CDR3 length: 14 amino acids. The CDR3 here is CASTEGFSNQPQHF. The DNA for the CDR3 is TGTGCCAGCACTGAAGGGTTTAGCAATCAGCCCCAGCATTTT.

On this clonotype itself: An end of the junction differs from the germline gene, which may be a read error. The chain joins TRBV5-1 to TRBJ2-2, with no clear D. CDR3 size: 15 residues. CDR1 and CDR2 (germline): SGHRS, YFSETQ. The CDR3 region has the DNA TGCGCCTGCAGCTTGACTGGCGGTAACACCGGGGAGCTGTTTTTT. Protein: CACSLTGGNTGELFF. The variable domain in full, completed from reference TRBV5-1 and TRBJ2-2, reads KAGVTQTPRYLIKTRGQQVTLSCSPISGHRSVSWYQQTPGQGLQFLFEYFSETQRNKGNFPGRFSGRQFSNSRSEMNVSTLELGDSALYLCACSLTGGNTGELFFGEGSRLTVL.

Details on this clonotype: A read error may account for a junction end that differs from germline. The V call is TRBV20-1, the J call TRBJ1-2; D not certain. The length of the CDR3 is 10 residues. The V gene's germline CDR1 is DFQATT and CDR2 SNEGSKA (reference sequence). As DNA, the CDR3 is TGCAGTGCTAGATTCGAAGTGTACTCCTTC. As protein: CSARFEVYSF.

Concerning this clonotype: The CDR3 does not close with the conserved phenylalanine or tryptophan, likely indicating a read error. The genes are TRBV11-2 and TRBJ2-1, with unresolved D. This CDR3 region has 13 residues. Trimming pared 0 bases from V and 12 bases from J, leaving 12 bases between. Germline CDR1 and CDR2: SGHAT and FQNNGV. CDR3 amino acids: CASSLESKGRQFS. The CDR3 DNA is TGTGCCAGCAGCTTAGAATCGAAGGGTAGGCAGTTCTCC.

This clonotype was recorded once. The chain recombines TRBV20-1 with TRBJ1-6, with D perhaps matching TRBD1 (5 bases). The CDR3 contains 20 residues. Germline CDR1 reads DFQATT; CDR2 reads SNEGSKA (reference sequence). Trimming shortened V by 5 bases and J by 10 bases, and 36 bases separated the two germline ends. In DNA form, the CDR3 reads TGCAGTGCTCGACGAATTAGGGTCGTGTCTCGGGCGGAGCAGGGATCACCCCTCCACTTT. Translating it yields CSARRIRVVSRAEQGSPLHF.

This clonotype has a count of ten or more. The rearrangement links TRBV28 to TRBJ2-3; tentative D call: TRBD1 (6 bases). The germline V and J ends were trimmed by 2 bases and 4 bases, with 19 bases remaining between them. This CDR3 is built from 17 residues. CDR1 is MDHEN, CDR2 SYDVKM, per germline. CDR3 protein: CASSLRARATGPDTQYF. In DNA form, the CDR3 reads TGTGCCAGCAGTTTAAGGGCCCGGGCGACAGGCCCAGATACGCAGTATTTT.

In regard to this clonotype: Being one base from a much bigger clone, this may be a read error. The CDR3 does not end in the conserved phenylalanine or tryptophan, so this is likely a read error. This chain joins TRBV28 and TRBJ2-1; the D call may be TRBD1 or TRBD2 (6 bases each). The CDR3 has 15 residues. Germline assignment: CDR1 MDHEN and CDR2 SYDVKM. The germline V and J ends were trimmed by 5 bases and 0 bases, with 11 bases remaining between them. CDR3 sequence: CASSLGGGSYNEQFL. DNA of the CDR3: TGTGCCAGCAGTCTAGGAGGGGGCTCCTACAATGAGCAGTTCCTC.

Regarding this clonotype: The junction departs from the called germline gene at one end, perhaps through a read error. The chain is built from TRBV6-1 and TRBJ2-2; D is possibly TRBD2 (6 bases). The CDR3 runs to 16 residues. Germline values: CDR1 MNHNS, CDR2 SASEGT. The CDR3 nucleotides read TGTGCCATCATGCAGTTTTCGACAGTGGACACCGGGGGGCTGTTTTTT. Its translation is CAIMQFSTVDTGGLFF.

With respect to this clonotype: Because it lacks the conserved phenylalanine or tryptophan at the end, this CDR3 is likely a read error. This chain joins TRBV20-1 and TRBJ1-5; weak D call: TRBD1 (5 bases). The CDR3 runs 15 residues. Between the trimmed V and J ends, which lost 0 bases and 6 bases, there was a span of 15 bases. Germline assignment: CDR1 DFQATT and CDR2 SNEGSKA (reference sequence). CDR3 nucleotides: TGCAGTGCTAGAGACCAGCGGCAGGGTCTTCAGCCCCAGCATTTA. Its protein product is CSARDQRQGLQPQHL.

The chain has TRBV15 and TRBJ2-1; D ambiguous. CDR3 length: 13 residues. CDR1 and CDR2 (germline): LNHNV, YYDKDF (reference sequence). Trimming took off 0 bases at V and 6 bases at J, with 6 bases between the two ends. DNA for the CDR3: TGTGCCACCAGCAGAGAGAGCCGCAATGAGCAGTTCTTC. Translation gives CATSRESRNEQFF.

For this clonotype: A read error may explain this, as a much larger clone is one base away. The chain has TRBV4-2 and TRBJ2-7; 7 nucleotides align to TRBD1. Losses at the gene ends were 0 bases for V and 10 bases for J; bases not matched to a gene: 12. This CDR3 has 15 residues. CDR1 is LGHNA, CDR2 YNFKEQ, per germline. The CDR3 DNA follows: TGTGCCAGCAGCCAAGATTACCAGGGGGTACGAGATCAGTACTTC. Translated: CASSQDYQGVRDQYF.

In this sample, this clonotype turned up once. Given the absence of the conserved phenylalanine or tryptophan at the CDR3 end, a read error is likely. V is TRBV11-2 and J is TRBJ2-5; tentative D call: TRBD2 (5 bases). This CDR3 has 15 amino acids. V lost 0 bases, J lost 5 bases, and 13 bases lay in between. CDR1 is SGHAT and CDR2 is FQNNGV in the germline V gene. CDR3 sequence reads: CASSLDLVGGETQYL. The CDR3 DNA follows: TGTGCCAGCAGCTTAGATCTGGTGGGCGGGGAGACCCAGTACCTC.